This is a list of T cell receptor beta chains from one sample in a study of shared clonotypes between healthy human individuals. Profiled with immunoSEQ multiplex PCR; TCRdb holds only in-frame clones, not every one. The data show over a million clones, with about 76% seen just once and roughly 1.4% held by the top ten. Specimen: memory CD4+ T cells sorted from blood. The receptors here all came from a man aged 18 to 30 in good health. Both conserved end residues are trimmed from each CDR3. D genes are given only for firm matches.

v_call: TRBV28
d_call: TRBD1
j_call: TRBJ1-1
cdr3_aa: ASRATGSDTEAF

v_call: TRBV19
d_call: NA
j_call: TRBJ1-1
cdr3_aa: ASSMSGAGTEAF

v_call: TRBV7-9
d_call: TRBD1
j_call: TRBJ2-7
cdr3_aa: ASTLTGGEQY

v_call: TRBV18
d_call: TRBD1
j_call: TRBJ1-4
cdr3_aa: ASSPLGTGTNEKLF

v_call: TRBV25-1
d_call: NA
j_call: NA
cdr3_aa: ASSELASSYEQY

v_call: TRBV30
d_call: NA
j_call: TRBJ2-3
cdr3_aa: AWSGVRGTDTQY

v_call: TRBV4-3
d_call: NA
j_call: TRBJ2-1
cdr3_aa: ASSQLYVGINEQF

v_call: TRBV11-2
d_call: NA
j_call: TRBJ2-5
cdr3_aa: ASSLGPGIAQY

v_call: TRBV27
d_call: NA
j_call: TRBJ2-7
cdr3_aa: ASSLAGWGAGEQY

v_call: TRBV7-2
d_call: NA
j_call: TRBJ2-1
cdr3_aa: ASSLKRWSEQF

v_call: TRBV5-1
d_call: NA
j_call: TRBJ2-2
cdr3_aa: ASSTDTSGELF

v_call: TRBV27
d_call: TRBD1
j_call: TRBJ1-5
cdr3_aa: ASSPGTGVIQPQH

v_call: TRBV5-4
d_call: NA
j_call: TRBJ2-5
cdr3_aa: ASSPLAGQTQY

v_call: TRBV5-6
d_call: TRBD1
j_call: TRBJ2-5
cdr3_aa: ASSLEVRGYGETQY

v_call: TRBV28
d_call: NA
j_call: TRBJ1-5
cdr3_aa: ASSLRRGVLGQPQH

v_call: TRBV6-5
d_call: TRBD1
j_call: TRBJ1-2
cdr3_aa: ASFFPGTGDGYT

v_call: TRBV10-2
d_call: NA
j_call: TRBJ2-4
cdr3_aa: ASKGVDSLAKNIQY

v_call: TRBV20-1
d_call: NA
j_call: TRBJ2-7
cdr3_aa: SAGQNYEQY

v_call: TRBV19
d_call: NA
j_call: TRBJ2-7
cdr3_aa: ASSNNRVENEQY

v_call: TRBV28
d_call: TRBD2
j_call: TRBJ2-5
cdr3_aa: ASSSRLAGGRETQY

v_call: TRBV12-5
d_call: NA
j_call: TRBJ1-6
cdr3_aa: ASGLVKWTPYNSPLH

v_call: TRBV28
d_call: TRBD1
j_call: TRBJ1-1
cdr3_aa: ASSGTGATNTEAF

v_call: TRBV28
d_call: TRBD2
j_call: TRBJ2-3
cdr3_aa: ASSFVGRAINTQY

v_call: TRBV5-4
d_call: NA
j_call: TRBJ1-1
cdr3_aa: ASSLGQGLSEAF

v_call: TRBV18
d_call: NA
j_call: NA
cdr3_aa: ASSPQGHYEQY

v_call: TRBV7-2
d_call: TRBD1
j_call: TRBJ1-3
cdr3_aa: ASSPSMAGQGNGNTIY

v_call: TRBV9
d_call: TRBD2
j_call: TRBJ2-7
cdr3_aa: ASSVEGGGYEQY

v_call: TRBV21-1
d_call: NA
j_call: TRBJ2-6
cdr3_aa: ASSKAPQCASGSGANVLT

v_call: TRBV11-1
d_call: TRBD2
j_call: TRBJ2-7
cdr3_aa: ASSPGLVGYEQY

v_call: TRBV5-4
d_call: NA
j_call: TRBJ1-5
cdr3_aa: ASSLDVGQPQH

v_call: TRBV6-5
d_call: NA
j_call: TRBJ1-1
cdr3_aa: ASSWGEGEAF

v_call: TRBV29-1
d_call: NA
j_call: TRBJ2-5
cdr3_aa: SVAAGRGETQY

v_call: TRBV27
d_call: NA
j_call: TRBJ2-3
cdr3_aa: ASSFQGRTDTQY

v_call: TRBV5-1
d_call: TRBD2
j_call: TRBJ2-7
cdr3_aa: ASSLGPGAGGNEQY

v_call: TRBV7-2
d_call: TRBD2
j_call: TRBJ2-1
cdr3_aa: ASSSLAGLRNEQF

v_call: TRBV7-2
d_call: TRBD1
j_call: TRBJ2-4
cdr3_aa: ASSSDRQGPQY

v_call: TRBV6-6
d_call: TRBD2
j_call: TRBJ2-1
cdr3_aa: ASTGLASGYNEQF

v_call: TRBV7-2
d_call: TRBD1
j_call: TRBJ2-3
cdr3_aa: ASSSGTGNTDTQY

v_call: TRBV9
d_call: TRBD1
j_call: TRBJ2-7
cdr3_aa: ASSAGQGAHYEQY

v_call: TRBV30
d_call: NA
j_call: TRBJ2-2
cdr3_aa: AWRLENQLF

v_call: TRBV4-2
d_call: TRBD2
j_call: TRBJ2-3
cdr3_aa: ASSPLSTTSGGADTQY

v_call: TRBV1
d_call: NA
j_call: TRBJ2-2
cdr3_aa: TSSRNPGFGAPQSGELF

v_call: TRBV28
d_call: NA
j_call: TRBJ1-1
cdr3_aa: ASSFRSLEAF

v_call: TRBV28
d_call: NA
j_call: TRBJ1-1
cdr3_aa: ASSLDQLEAF

v_call: TRBV6-1
d_call: TRBD1
j_call: TRBJ1-1
cdr3_aa: ATFAPGTGRTEAF

v_call: TRBV4-1
d_call: NA
j_call: TRBJ2-1
cdr3_aa: ASSAPGAGVYNEQF

v_call: TRBV9
d_call: TRBD2
j_call: TRBJ2-1
cdr3_aa: ASSASGTTYNEQF

v_call: TRBV5-4
d_call: NA
j_call: TRBJ1-1
cdr3_aa: ASSLPGVVNTEAF

v_call: TRBV10-3
d_call: NA
j_call: TRBJ1-6
cdr3_aa: AISVGGPYNSPLH

v_call: TRBV10-3
d_call: NA
j_call: TRBJ2-3
cdr3_aa: AISEFPGSGSDTQY

v_call: TRBV11-2
d_call: NA
j_call: TRBJ1-3
cdr3_aa: ASSPGRGAQGNTIY

v_call: TRBV5-1
d_call: TRBD1
j_call: TRBJ2-3
cdr3_aa: ASSRQGSDTDTQY

v_call: TRBV4-2
d_call: NA
j_call: TRBJ1-6
cdr3_aa: ASSPRQYNSPLH

v_call: TRBV2
d_call: NA
j_call: TRBJ1-3
cdr3_aa: ASGWGAGGNTIY